Below, one T cell receptor (beta chain) is given with its context. The germline V gene has CDR1 SGHTA and CDR2 FQGNSA. This CDR3 is built from 14 residues. V lost 5 bases and J lost 9; bases outside the gene matches: 7. These data come from a study of blood T cell repertoires in COVID-19. Background on the study: Specimens from acute and convalescent COVID-19 originated in the United States, Italy and Spain.

The assay was immunoSEQ multiplex PCR, and TCRdb's table has in-frame clones only and misses some. This table holds 300,000 to 400,000 clones, around 87% found once. Specimen: peripheral blood. This rearrangement joins TRBV7-2 to TRBJ2-1; 10 positions match TRBD1. This clonotype was sampled from a woman aged 45-65 years who had recovered from COVID-19. CDR3 residues: CASSAGTGDREQFF. The CDR3 coding sequence is TGTGCCAGCAGCGCCGGGACAGGGGACCGTGAGCAGTTCTTC.